This T cell receptor (beta chain) was sequenced for a study of neurological immune-mediated disorders (dated by TCRdb to between 2017 and 2020). For the wider study: Peripheral blood TCR-beta repertoires from patients with HTLV-I-associated myelopathy (HAM/TSP), patients with multiple sclerosis, and healthy controls were compared in the study using UMI-based sequencing. The 106 TCR-beta libraries covered PBMC samples along with longitudinal samples, technical triplicates, and paired sorted CD4+ and CD8+ T-cell subsets. The cohort comprised about 70 subjects: 14 HAM/TSP patients, approximately 34 multiple sclerosis patients and around 20 healthy controls. The study at large found these results: The highest TCR clonal expansion was observed in HAM/TSP patients, whereas the lowest was observed in MS patients, even when compared with healthy controls. No identical CDR3 amino acid sequences were shared among expanded clones across subjects, suggesting private TCR-beta repertoires in all groups.

This clonotype was seen ten or more times. The antigen it recognizes is unknown. No base-level quality is on record; no much larger clone is a single base apart. Unsorted PBMC libraries were generated from 2 million PBMCs stored in RNAlater at -80 °C until RNA extraction. Peripheral blood was subjected to Ficoll-Hypaque density gradient centrifugation to isolate PBMCs, which were then cryopreserved in liquid nitrogen. The CDR3, from cysteine to phenylalanine, totals 15 residues. Only the CDR3 region is kept as DNA, spanning 45 bases read in frame from base 1. V is clipped by 1 base and J by 0 bases, and the sequence between their germline boundaries is 6 bases long. To synthesize cDNA, template-switch 5'RACE was performed with a primer carrying a 10-nucleotide random unique molecular identifier so that each TCR transcript was tagged. Over 180 million TCR-beta sequences, covering 15-18 subjects, were produced in each sequencing run. Total RNA was extracted with the RNeasy kit. Using the KAPA Real-time Library Amplification kit, TCR-beta VDJ regions were amplified with primers for the TCR constant region and the 5'RACE anchor. A first PCR added sample indexes and Illumina adaptors, after which a second PCR increased the library yield. After Ampure bead purification, the TCR product of roughly 650 bp was size-selected on a 2% E-gel SizeSelection system. Library quality was checked on a Bioanalyzer, concentration was measured with Qubit, and libraries were quantified with the Kapa Library Quantification kit before pooling. An Illumina HiSeq 2500 was used to sequence the libraries paired-end at 2 x 150 bp. To increase sequence diversity, roughly 24-32% phiX was spiked into each library pool. Under the source paper's analysis protocol: The quality-filtered reads were processed with the UMI-based MiGEC pipeline, whose error correction step removed more than 80% of the raw TCR sequences. IMGT germline references were used for alignment of VDJ genes, and clonotypes were defined by a unique CDR3 amino acid sequence together with V-J genes. VDJtools evaluated clonal expansion, Shannon diversity and CDR3 relatedness (CalcPairwiseDistances, ClusterSamples); CLCbio workbench built phylogenetic trees. Expanded clones were defined as having at least 8 unique UMIs, based on coefficient-of-variation modelling across technical triplicates. TCRdb trimmed the raw reads at Q25, called clones with MiXCR and kept productive beta chains. Under each unique CDR3 protein, matching rows form one entry showing the most common genes and DNA. None of the V and J calls come from the authors' own analysis; TCRdb made them. For this sample there are roughly 50,000 distinct CDR3 sequences; 10% appear just once. The ten top clones hold about 5.4% of the sample.

The source material was PBMCs. The rearranged segments are TRBV12-3 or TRBV12-4 and TRBJ2-2; no confident D gene assignment can be made. The source of this sequence is a man aged 65 to 79 with HTLV-1-associated myelopathy (HAM/TSP). CDR3 reads: CASSLERANTGELFF. The DNA sequence is as follows: TGTGCCAGCAGTTTAGAGCGCGCGAACACCGGGGAGCTGTTTTTT.